Each of the 30 T cell receptor beta chains below was sequenced from the same sample in a study of T-cell memory formation after mild COVID-19. From the 5' RACE reads, TCRdb called clonotypes with MiXCR, one entry per CDR3 protein. Of 200,000 to 300,000 distinct CDR3 sequences in the sample, 15% were seen once. The sample taken for sequencing was PBMCs or a T cell subset sorted from them (not recorded which). The receptors come from an adult woman who had mild COVID-19 (a few samples of this study predate the infection). Cell type and time point are not known.

The V and J genes are TRBV21-1 and TRBJ2-1; TRBD1, the table's D call, lacks a check against the DNA. TRBV21-1 constitutes a pseudogene. The CDR3 contains 14 residues. CDR3 residues: CASSKPERGDEQFF. In nucleotides, the CDR3 is TGTGCCAGCAGCAAACCCGAACGAGGGGATGAGCAGTTCTTC.

This clonotype has just a few counts. The V call is TRBV6-2 or TRBV6-3, the J call TRBJ1-5, with D uncertain. Germline loops: CDR1 MNHEY, CDR2 SVGEGT. Trimming removed 7 bases from V and 1 base from J, with 14 bases in between. This CDR3 region has 15 residues. This CDR3 is CASISGTTSNQPQHF. The CDR3 DNA reads as TGTGCCAGCATCTCGGGAACTACAAGCAATCAGCCCCAGCATTTT.

The V gene is TRBV7-2, the J gene TRBJ2-7; D possibly corresponds to TRBD2 (6 bases). The CDR3 loop spans 15 amino acids. V lost 4 bases, J lost 1 base, and 14 bases lay in between. CDR1 is SGHTA, CDR2 FQGNSA, per germline. In DNA, the CDR3 is TGTGCCAGCAGCTCAGCTCCGGGAGCTTCCTACGAGCAGTACTTC. It is translated as CASSSAPGASYEQYF.

The chain couples TRBV12-3 or TRBV12-4 to TRBJ1-4; 7 bases line up with TRBD1. The CDR3 runs 14 residues. V lost 5 bases, J lost 5 bases, and 5 bases stayed unmatched. This CDR3 reads CASSQDRINEKLFF. For the CDR3, the DNA is TGTGCCAGCAGTCAGGACAGGATAAATGAAAAACTGTTTTTT.

J is TRBJ2-1 and V is TRBV4-2; TRBD2 matches 7 bases. There are 16 residues in the CDR3. Germline V gives CDR1 LGHNA, CDR2 YNFKEQ. Trimming at V came to 4 bases and at J to 4 bases, leaving 10 bases not matched to a gene. The CDR3 spells CASSPGPLAEYNEQFF. The CDR3 region has the DNA TGTGCCAGCAGCCCAGGGCCCCTAGCGGAGTACAATGAGCAGTTCTTC.

There are a few counts of this clonotype. V gene TRBV20-1 combines with J gene TRBJ2-2; unclear D gene. Trimming removed 4 bases at V and 3 bases at J, with 9 bases between. Per the germline V gene, CDR1 is DFQATT and CDR2 is SNEGSKA (reference sequence). The CDR3 contains 13 residues. The CDR3 bases are TGCAGTGCTATTCCTTCTCACACCGGGGAGCTGTTTTTT. Protein: CSAIPSHTGELFF.

The table lists this clonotype with many counts. The rearrangement links TRBV5-1 to TRBJ2-1; 9 nucleotides align to TRBD2. From germline, CDR1 is SGHRS and CDR2 YFSETQ. J gave up 8 bases and V 4 bases, and 13 bases lay outside the gene matches. The CDR3 spans 16 residues. The CDR3 spells CASSPEGLATTDEQFF. CDR3 bases: TGCGCCAGCAGCCCTGAGGGACTAGCAACGACCGATGAGCAGTTCTTC.

The chain employs TRBV20-1 and TRBJ2-1, with D tentatively TRBD2 (6 bases). The CDR3 length is 14 residues. Germline V gene sequence: CDR1 DFQATT, CDR2 SNEGSKA (reference sequence). Trimming shortened V by 0 bases and J by 7 bases, and 13 bases separated the two germline ends. The CDR3 sequence is CSARDPGGLNEQFF. CDR3 in DNA: TGCAGTGCTAGAGATCCCGGGGGTCTGAATGAGCAGTTCTTC.

This clonotype was detected many times. The chain employs TRBV7-2 and TRBJ2-2; 8 bases are shared with TRBD1. The CDR3 contains 16 residues. Trimming removed 5 bases from V and 7 bases from J; junction bases left unmatched: 12. Germline CDR1 is SGHTA and CDR2 is FQGNSA. CDR3 amino acids: CASSTEPGGANGELFF. For the CDR3, the DNA is TGTGCCAGCAGCACCGAACCAGGGGGCGCGAACGGGGAGCTGTTTTTT.

This clonotype has only a few counts. The rearrangement joins TRBV5-1 to TRBJ2-2, with 7 positions matching TRBD1. The length of the CDR3 is 15 residues. Unmatched junction bases numbered 9, after V lost 5 bases and J lost 5 bases. Germline CDR1 reads SGHRS; CDR2 reads YFSETQ. In DNA, the CDR3 is TGCGCCAGCAGACCCACAGGGGAAGGAACCGGGGAGCTGTTTTTT. This encodes CASRPTGEGTGELFF. The whole variable domain, remainder taken from reference TRBV5-1 and TRBJ2-2, is KAGVTQTPRYLIKTRGQQVTLSCSPISGHRSVSWYQQTPGQGLQFLFEYFSETQRNKGNFPGRFSGRQFSNSRSEMNVSTLELGDSALYLCASRPTGEGTGELFFGEGSRLTVL.

The V call is TRBV5-1, the J call TRBJ2-7; D gene unclear. Germline assignment: CDR1 SGHRS and CDR2 YFSETQ. Trimming cost V 2 bases and J 2 bases, with 14 bases left between them. The CDR3 has 15 residues. Here the CDR3 DNA reads TGCGCCAGCAGCTTCACGGGCCACACAACCTACGAGCAGTACTTC. Translating it yields CASSFTGHTTYEQYF.

In its sample, this clonotype was seen a few times. The chain combines TRBV6-5 with TRBJ2-6, with TRBD1 identical over 10 bases. The CDR3 loop spans 18 amino acids. Losses at the gene ends were 2 bases for V and 2 bases for J; bases not matched to a gene: 6. Germline V CDR1 and CDR2: MNHEY, SVGAGI. CDR3 sequence: CASSYVSGQGPGANVLTF. In DNA form, the CDR3 reads TGTGCCAGCAGTTACGTGTCGGGACAGGGGCCTGGGGCCAACGTCCTGACTTTC.

This clonotype was counted only a few times. The chain recombines TRBV5-1 with TRBJ2-1; 8 bases fit TRBD2. Germline-derived CDR1 and CDR2 are SGHRS and YFSETQ. This CDR3 comprises 14 residues. V dropped 2 bases and J dropped 8; count of bases not matched to a gene: 6. CDR3 coding DNA: TGCGCCAGCAGCTTTCCCGGGGGGGGCGATGAGCAGTTCTTC. Its translation is CASSFPGGGDEQFF. Drawing the rest from reference TRBV5-1 and TRBJ2-1, the complete variable domain is KAGVTQTPRYLIKTRGQQVTLSCSPISGHRSVSWYQQTPGQGLQFLFEYFSETQRNKGNFPGRFSGRQFSNSRSEMNVSTLELGDSALYLCASSFPGGGDEQFFGPGTRLTVL.

This clonotype occurred many times. The rearrangement uses TRBV7-2 and TRBJ1-1; no definite D call. The V and J ends lost 5 bases and 0 bases respectively, with 4 bases between them. The V gene's germline CDR1 is SGHTA and CDR2 FQGNSA. This CDR3 has 12 residues. CDR3 region: CASSALNTEAFF. In DNA, the CDR3 is TGTGCCAGCAGCGCCCTGAACACTGAAGCTTTCTTT.

This clonotype has a handful of counts. The CDR3 DNA reads TGTGCCAGCACGAGAGAGACCCAGTACTTC. Translating gives CASTRETQYF. The chain uses TRBV6-1 and TRBJ2-5; D not resolved. The CDR3 is 10 amino acids. The V gene lost 7 bases and the J gene lost 4 bases, with 4 bases spanning the gap. Per the germline V gene, CDR1 is MNHNS and CDR2 is SASEGT.

In its sample, this clonotype was seen a few times. The V gene is TRBV18, the J gene TRBJ2-7, with 10 positions matching TRBD1. This CDR3 is built from 16 residues. With 6 bases clipped from V and 0 bases from J, the junction kept 8 bases outside the gene matches. Germline CDR1 KGHSH, CDR2 LQKENI. The CDR3, as DNA: TGTGCCAGCTCTCGAACCGGGACAGGGGTCTCCTACGAGCAGTACTTC. It yields the protein CASSRTGTGVSYEQYF. The variable domain in full, with the rest retrieved from reference TRBV18 and TRBJ2-7, is NAGVMQNPRHLVRRRGQEARLRCSPMKGHSHVYWYRQLPEEGLKFMVYLQKENIIDESGMPKERFSAEFPKEGPSILRIQQVVRGDSAAYFCASSRTGTGVSYEQYFGPGTRLTVT.

This clonotype appeared a few times. V is TRBV7-9 and J is TRBJ1-5; possible D gene TRBD1, 5 bases. Germline lookup yields CDR1 SEHNR and CDR2 FQNEAQ (reference sequence). Deletions cut 1 base from V and 3 bases from J, with 7 bases between. CDR3 length: 14 residues. In DNA form, the CDR3 reads TGTGCCAGCAGCTTAGACAGGCCCAATCAGCCCCAGCATTTT. As protein: CASSLDRPNQPQHF.

The J gene is TRBJ2-4, the V gene TRBV24-1; D might be TRBD2 (5 bases). Per germline, CDR1 KGHDR and CDR2 SFDVKD. Trimming stripped 5 bases from V and 4 bases from J, with 17 bases between. This CDR3 has 16 amino acids. In nucleotides, the CDR3 is TGTGCCACCAGTGCCACCAGGAGTACGGGGAAAAACATTCAGTACTTC. Translation: CATSATRSTGKNIQYF.

The chain has TRBV12-3 or TRBV12-4 and TRBJ1-1; D is undetermined. The CDR3 length is 12 residues. V lost 6 bases and J lost 10, with 15 bases in between. The CDR3 protein is CASSPGSNGAFF. The CDR3 DNA follows: TGTGCCAGCAGCCCTGGGTCGAATGGAGCTTTCTTT.

This sequence joins TRBV6-1 and TRBJ1-5, with D unclear. V lost 4 bases to trimming and J lost 1 base, with 14 bases between them. Germline CDR1 is MNHNS and CDR2 is SASEGT. There are 16 residues in the CDR3. DNA for the CDR3: TGTGCCAGCAGTGTGAGACAATTCCTAAGCAATCAGCCCCAGCATTTT. Protein product: CASSVRQFLSNQPQHF.

The rearrangement uses TRBV3-1 and TRBJ2-7, with TRBD1 matching over 7 bases. From germline, CDR1 is LGHDT and CDR2 YNNKEL (reference sequence). Trimming took 3 bases from V and 2 from J; bases not matched to a gene: 13. This CDR3 has 17 amino acids. The CDR3 DNA is TGTGCCAGCAGCCAGTGTTCAGGGGGAGCGAACCCCTACGAGCAGTACTTC. Translating gives CASSQCSGGANPYEQYF.

At least ten counts were recorded for this clonotype. CDR3 amino acids: CASSKKLMGLAGYEQFF. DNA for the CDR3: TGTGCCAGCAGCAAAAAACTAATGGGACTAGCGGGATATGAGCAGTTCTTC. The gene calls are TRBV12-3 or TRBV12-4 and TRBJ2-1; 13 nucleotides line up with TRBD2. V dropped 6 bases and J dropped 8; count of bases not matched to a gene: 13. The CDR3 runs 17 residues.

Many counts were recorded for this clonotype. J is TRBJ2-1 and V is TRBV5-1; no reliable D call. The CDR3 consists of 16 residues. CDR1 SGHRS and CDR2 YFSETQ come from the germline V gene. V was cut by 1 base and J by 0 bases, with 11 bases left in between. This chain's CDR3 is CASSLSDTSSYNEQFF. CDR3 in DNA: TGCGCCAGCAGCTTGAGTGACACAAGCTCCTACAATGAGCAGTTCTTC.

The chain links TRBV12-3 or TRBV12-4 to TRBJ2-2; weak D call: TRBD1 (5 bases). The CDR3 sequence is 15 residues long. Trimming shortened V by 4 bases and J by 5 bases, and 14 bases separated the two germline ends. CDR3 sequence (DNA): TGTGCCAGCAGTTCCACAGGTGCGGAAACCGGGGAGCTGTTTTTT. It encodes CASSSTGAETGELFF.

J is TRBJ1-2 and V is TRBV7-9; 9 bases align to TRBD1. Trimming at V came to 5 bases and at J to 8 bases, leaving 6 bases not matched to a gene. CDR1 is SEHNR and CDR2 is FQNEAQ in the germline V gene (reference sequence). CDR3 size: 13 residues. CDR3 DNA sequence: TGTGCCAGCAGCATCAGACAGGGGGACGGCTACACCTTC. Its translation: CASSIRQGDGYTF.

This chain links TRBV12-3 or TRBV12-4 with TRBJ1-3; D gene ambiguous. This CDR3 region has 16 residues. V was clipped by 3 bases and J by 0 bases, with 12 bases between them. The CDR3, as DNA: TGTGCCAGCAGTTTCACGGACGGACGCTCTGGAAACACCATATATTTT. It encodes CASSFTDGRSGNTIYF.

The V gene is TRBV7-2, the J gene TRBJ1-2; the match to TRBD1 covers 10 bases. Germline V gene lookup returns CDR1 SGHTA and CDR2 FQGNSA. This CDR3 is built from 14 residues. The V and J ends lost 6 bases and 8 bases, in that order; junction bases with no gene match: 9. The CDR3 DNA is TGTGCCAGCAGACCGACAGGGGGCTACCCGGGCTACACCTTC. Translated, it gives CASRPTGGYPGYTF.

The sample holds a few counts of this clonotype. The rearrangement uses TRBV11-2 and TRBJ2-7; tentatively, D is TRBD1 or TRBD2 (5 bases each). V was shortened by 5 bases and J by 3 bases, with 17 bases between the two germline ends. CDR1 and CDR2 (germline): SGHAT, FQNNGV. CDR3 length: 15 residues. DNA of the CDR3: TGTGCCAGCAGCCAAACCGACCGGGGCAACTACGAGCAGTACTTC. Translated: CASSQTDRGNYEQYF. Supplemented by reference TRBV11-2 and TRBJ2-7, the full variable domain reads EAGVAQSPRYKIIEKRQSVAFWCNPISGHATLYWYQQILGQGPKLLIQFQNNGVVDDSQLPKDRFSAERLKGVDSTLKIQPAKLEDSAVYLCASSQTDRGNYEQYFGPGTRLTVT.

This clonotype was seen a handful of times. J is TRBJ2-3 and V is TRBV14; D unresolved. Germline V gives CDR1 SGHDN, CDR2 FVKESK. This CDR3 comprises 13 residues. Between the trimmed V and J ends, which lost 3 bases and 10 bases, there was a span of 14 bases. This CDR3 reads CASSHSPSVAQYF. The CDR3 DNA follows: TGTGCCAGCAGCCATTCCCCCTCCGTAGCGCAGTATTTT.

This clonotype was seen at least ten times. V and J are TRBV5-1 and TRBJ2-6; a weak D match, TRBD1 (5 bases). Per the germline V gene, CDR1 is SGHRS and CDR2 is YFSETQ. The CDR3 runs to 17 residues. The ends were cut back, 0 bases at V and 0 bases at J, with 10 bases in the middle. CDR3 protein: CASSLEGALSGANVLTF. The CDR3 nucleotides are TGCGCCAGCAGCTTGGAAGGGGCCCTCTCTGGGGCCAACGTCCTGACTTTC.